This T cell receptor beta chain derives from a study of molecular identifiers for immune sequencing clone quantification. Study conclusions and caveats: One cell's worth of spiked Jurkat TCR RNA was reportedly detectable among about a million naive cells. Clones above 20 RNA copies contained over 98% of effector molecules but under 1% of naive ones. For highly expanded clones, sizes could be underestimated when identical TCR molecules share a barcode.

The length of the CDR3 is 13 residues. V was clipped by 5 bases and J by 6 bases, with 14 bases between them. To note about this clonotype: The antigen is unknown.

Preparation methods for the bulk TCR libraries were those previously described, with listed TCR primers. TCRdb reprocessed the PCR reads with MiXCR, giving one entry per CDR3 protein. The table records roughly 320,000 distinct CDR3 sequences, over 20% of them present only once. V usage is TRBV12-3 or TRBV12-4 and J usage is TRBJ2-7, with unresolved D. The specimen sequenced was naive CD8+ T cells from blood, with Jurkat cell RNA spiked in. Subset denoted: FACS-sorted CD8+CD4-CCR7+CD45RA+ naive T cells. This clonotype originated in a human donor in good health. Some libraries in this study had Jurkat cell RNA spiked in. CDR3 sequence (DNA): TGTGCCAGCAGTCGGACGGACGTGTTCGAGCAGTACTTC. It codes for CASSRTDVFEQYF.